The sequence of this TCR beta chain was determined in a study of shared clonotypes between healthy human individuals. The V end lost 7 bases, the J end lost 0 bases, and 5 bases lay between the germline ends. Germline CDR1 reads SGHDT; CDR2 reads YYEEEE. The CDR3 totals 13 residues. Researchers ran the assay at a deep level. Some clones are missing from TCRdb's copy, which holds only in-frame ones; the method was immunoSEQ multiplex PCR. The sample gives approximately 180,000 clones, approximately 92% of which show up once; 0.067% is in the top ten. The receptor's source is a woman aged 25 to 39 in good health. The chain has TRBV5-6 and TRBJ2-6; D ambiguous. Sequencing used naive CD4+ T cells sorted from blood. Subset: CD45RA+ positively selected. The CDR3: CASWISGANVLTF. Written as DNA, the CDR3 is TGTGCCAGCTGGATCTCTGGGGCCAACGTCCTGACTTTC.